This is a list of T cell receptor beta chains from one sample in a study of Ad26.COV2.S vaccination and SARS-CoV-2 variants. TCRdb's table, derived via immunoSEQ multiplex PCR, lists solely in-frame clones and lacks some. The sample carries about 400,000 clones, 83% recorded once. The starting material was peripheral blood, obtained in a trial of Ad26.COV2.S vaccine versus placebo. The origin of the receptors is a person between 18 and 65 years old who received the Ad26.COV2.S COVID-19 vaccine or a placebo. CDR3s leave out the opening cysteine and the closing phenylalanine or tryptophan. Each record gives: J gene, V gene, CDR3 protein.

J: TRBJ2-7
V: TRBV2
CDR3: ASSEQGVTTYEQY

J: TRBJ2-5
V: TRBV27
CDR3: ASSSLYSGRHQETQY

J: TRBJ2-7
V: TRBV19
CDR3: ASSIPPYGEQY

J: TRBJ2-5
V: TRBV5-1
CDR3: ASSHGTNEKETQY

J: TRBJ2-1
V: TRBV12-3/TRBV12-4
CDR3: ASTLDHYNEQF

J: TRBJ2-1
V: TRBV20-1
CDR3: SARGDNEQF

J: TRBJ1-1
V: TRBV15
CDR3: ATSRTRTFSEAF

J: TRBJ2-3
V: TRBV18
CDR3: ASSLRTGGTDTQY

J: TRBJ2-6
V: TRBV27
CDR3: ASSLIRGSGANVLT

J: TRBJ1-6
V: TRBV5-6
CDR3: ASSLSGNSPLH

J: TRBJ1-1
V: TRBV5-1
CDR3: ASSSWGQGNTEAF

J: TRBJ2-1
V: TRBV11-3
CDR3: ASSFGNEQF

J: TRBJ2-2
V: TRBV5-4
CDR3: ASSSGLFSTGELF

J: TRBJ1-5
V: TRBV6-5
CDR3: ASGKTGNNQPQH

J: TRBJ1-5
V: TRBV24-1
CDR3: ATSTGGFSPQH

J: TRBJ2-3
V: TRBV7-2
CDR3: ASSLVPRSGGLDTQY

J: TRBJ2-5
V: TRBV6-2/TRBV6-3
CDR3: ASSSQGGAETQY

J: TRBJ2-2
V: TRBV7-2
CDR3: ASSSRTRGNTGELF

J: TRBJ1-2
V: TRBV7-2
CDR3: ASSLALAGYGDGYT

J: TRBJ1-1
V: TRBV5-6
CDR3: ASRTGRGTEAF

J: TRBJ1-1
V: TRBV18
CDR3: ASSPEVASTEAF

J: TRBJ2-7
V: TRBV6-6
CDR3: ASSYQGGPYEQY

J: TRBJ2-7
V: TRBV18
CDR3: ASSPNPADEQY

J: TRBJ1-2
V: TRBV6-2/TRBV6-3
CDR3: ASSTMIGGLNYGYT

J: TRBJ1-4
V: TRBV18
CDR3: ASSPNRVEKLF

J: TRBJ2-2
V: TRBV6-4
CDR3: ASSPSTGNTGELF

J: TRBJ2-7
V: TRBV19
CDR3: ASSIDHTTGEQY

J: TRBJ1-5
V: TRBV27
CDR3: ASSFYTPTGGNQPQH

J: TRBJ2-7
V: TRBV19
CDR3: ASSGPYYEQY

J: TRBJ1-6
V: TRBV28
CDR3: ASSLRGSPLH

J: TRBJ1-4
V: TRBV5-6
CDR3: ASSLVKSTGREKLF

J: TRBJ2-7
V: TRBV5-6
CDR3: ASSLVGGPSSYEQY

J: TRBJ2-1
V: TRBV2
CDR3: ASSGQLTSYNEQF

J: TRBJ1-4
V: TRBV19
CDR3: ASSRGQASNEKLF

J: TRBJ2-3
V: TRBV24-1
CDR3: ATPKLAVITDTQY

J: TRBJ2-7
V: TRBV3-1/TRBV3-2
CDR3: ASSQEGLAGAGGQY

J: TRBJ2-1
V: TRBV11-2
CDR3: ASSLIGQGGEQF

J: TRBJ2-3
V: TRBV19
CDR3: ASTPAGLAATDTQY

J: TRBJ1-2
V: TRBV7-2
CDR3: ASSLAGVTADYGYT

J: TRBJ1-6
V: TRBV19
CDR3: ASSIAGNSPLH

J: TRBJ2-7
V: TRBV13
CDR3: ASSFLKTESYEQY

J: TRBJ2-1
V: TRBV6-5
CDR3: ASRSGGSSREQF

J: TRBJ1-4
V: TRBV5-1
CDR3: ASSPGYRAGDEKLF

J: TRBJ1-2
V: TRBV6-5
CDR3: ASRTGFYGYT

J: TRBJ2-1
V: TRBV25-1
CDR3: ASSDPSTGDNEQF

J: TRBJ2-1
V: TRBV10-3
CDR3: ATTKQGRNEQF

J: TRBJ2-7
V: TRBV5-1
CDR3: ASSSGLAGGYSEQY

J: TRBJ2-1
V: TRBV4-1
CDR3: ASSQVPSGGNNEQF

J: TRBJ2-5
V: TRBV18
CDR3: ASSPRTSGEETQY

J: TRBJ1-2
V: TRBV27
CDR3: ASSLFPGTGGGYT

J: TRBJ1-1
V: TRBV12-3/TRBV12-4
CDR3: ASSSGQGEAF

J: TRBJ2-1
V: TRBV6-2/TRBV6-3
CDR3: ASSALNEQF

J: TRBJ1-1
V: TRBV5-5
CDR3: ASSLIPDTEAF

J: TRBJ1-5
V: TRBV6-4
CDR3: ASSEGLNQPQH

J: TRBJ2-3
V: TRBV5-1
CDR3: ASSLYSGGRFSTDTQY

J: TRBJ2-7
V: TRBV11-3
CDR3: ASSLGGVGPYEQY

J: TRBJ2-5
V: TRBV19
CDR3: ASQGGRETQY

J: TRBJ1-1
V: TRBV25-1
CDR3: ASVDRMNTEAF

J: TRBJ2-7
V: TRBV2
CDR3: ASREGLAGFYEQY

J: TRBJ1-1
V: TRBV12-5
CDR3: ASGPGTPTEAF